Presented here are 8 T cell receptor beta chains from one specimen sequenced in a study of shared clonotypes between healthy human individuals. Produced via immunoSEQ multiplex PCR; TCRdb's table is partial and in-frame only. This table holds around 2.1 million clones, approximately 94% found once. Sequences were obtained from naive CD4+ T cells sorted from blood. Subset in this sample: CD45RA+ positively selected. These receptors originate from a man in his late teens or twenties in good health.

This chain links TRBV27 with TRBJ2-2; D unresolved. V gave up 3 bases and J gave up 5 bases, with 4 bases separating them. The length of the CDR3 is 12 residues. Germline V gives CDR1 MNHEY, CDR2 SMNVEV (reference sequence). CDR3 sequence reads: CASSFKTGELFF. The CDR3 DNA reads TGTGCCAGCAGTTTCAAGACCGGGGAGCTGTTTTTT.

The chain links TRBV30 to TRBJ2-1; 14 positions match TRBD2. This CDR3 contains 14 residues. Germline CDR1 and CDR2: GTSNPN and SVGIG (reference sequence). The junction had 2 bases not matched to a gene; V was cut back by 3 bases and J by 7 bases. DNA of the CDR3: TGTGCCTGGAGAGGACTAGCGGGAGGAAATGAGCAGTTCTTC. This translates into CAWRGLAGGNEQFF.

The chain carries TRBV12-5 and TRBJ1-5, with D hard to call. Germline CDR1 and CDR2: LGHNT and FRNRAP. The CDR3 contains 13 residues. With 6 bases removed from V and 7 bases from J, the gap between germline ends came to 13 bases. CDR3 region: CASGAEELQPQHF. For the CDR3, the DNA is TGTGCTAGTGGGGCGGAAGAGTTGCAGCCCCAGCATTTT.

Only one count was recorded for this clone. The same CDR3 can be traced to other DNA sequences in this sample. The J gene is TRBJ1-1, the V gene TRBV28; TRBD1 matches at 7 bases. The CDR3 runs to 13 residues. The J segment lost 1 base and the V segment lost 6 bases, leaving 2 bases of the junction unmatched. In germline, CDR1 is MDHEN, CDR2 SYDVKM. Here the CDR3 reads CASRRTGNTEAFF. The CDR3 DNA reads as TGTGCCAGCAGGAGGACAGGGAACACTGAAGCTTTCTTT.

V usage is TRBV15 and J usage is TRBJ1-4, with 8 bases identical to TRBD1. CDR3 length: 13 residues. CDR1 and CDR2 (germline): LNHNV, YYDKDF (reference sequence). Germline trimming cut 5 bases from V and 8 bases from J; bases unmatched to any gene: 4. CDR3 region: CATSGQGGEKLFF. The CDR3 coding sequence is TGTGCCACCAGCGGACAGGGTGGAGAAAAACTGTTTTTT.

The chain employs TRBV18 and TRBJ2-7, with D possibly matching TRBD1 (5 bases). The germline gives CDR1 KGHSH, CDR2 LQKENI. V was trimmed by 9 bases and J by 3 bases, leaving 18 bases between them. This CDR3 is 14 amino acids long. The CDR3 DNA reads TGTGCCAGTACAATCAGGGAATACGGCTACGAGCAGTACTTC. Residues: CASTIREYGYEQYF. Supplemented by reference TRBV18 and TRBJ2-7, the full variable domain reads NAGVMQNPRHLVRRRGQEARLRCSPMKGHSHVYWYRQLPEEGLKFMVYLQKENIIDESGMPKERFSAEFPKEGPSILRIQQVVRGDSAAYFCASTIREYGYEQYFGPGTRLTVT.

The chain carries TRBV19 and TRBJ1-3, with TRBD1 identical over 12 bases. The CDR3 is 16 residues long. CDR1 is LNHDA, CDR2 SQIVND, per germline (reference sequence). V lost 7 bases and J lost 8; bases outside the gene matches: 12. CDR3 DNA sequence: TGTGCCAGTAACCATCTTCCGGGACAGGGGGCATACACCATATATTTT. Its protein is CASNHLPGQGAYTIYF.

The rearrangement links TRBV5-1 to TRBJ1-3; no reliable D call. There are 14 residues in the CDR3. Per the germline V gene, CDR1 is SGHRS and CDR2 is YFSETQ. The ends were cut back, 0 bases at V and 9 bases at J, with 13 bases in the middle. This CDR3 is CASSLDGDATTIYF. CDR3 nucleotide sequence: TGCGCCAGCAGCTTGGACGGGGATGCGACCACCATATATTTT. Looking up the rest from reference TRBV5-1 and TRBJ1-3 gives the full variable domain: KAGVTQTPRYLIKTRGQQVTLSCSPISGHRSVSWYQQTPGQGLQFLFEYFSETQRNKGNFPGRFSGRQFSNSRSEMNVSTLELGDSALYLCASSLDGDATTIYFGEGSWLTVV.